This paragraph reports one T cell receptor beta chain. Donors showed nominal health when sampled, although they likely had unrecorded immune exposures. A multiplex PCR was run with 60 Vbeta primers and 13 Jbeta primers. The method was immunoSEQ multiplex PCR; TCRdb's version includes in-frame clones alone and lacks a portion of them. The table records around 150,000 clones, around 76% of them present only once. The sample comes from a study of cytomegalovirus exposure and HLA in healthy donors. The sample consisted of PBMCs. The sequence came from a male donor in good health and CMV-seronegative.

The chain's CDR3 is CASSLQYPYGDGVFEQYF. CDR3 DNA: TGTGCCAGCAGCTTACAATATCCTTACGGGGATGGGGTCTTCGAGCAGTACTTC. The chain has TRBV11-2 and TRBJ2-7, with TRBD2 as a possible D gene (5 bases). From germline, CDR1 is SGHAT and CDR2 FQNNGV. V lost 2 bases to trimming and J lost 6 bases, with 26 bases between them. This CDR3 region has 18 residues.